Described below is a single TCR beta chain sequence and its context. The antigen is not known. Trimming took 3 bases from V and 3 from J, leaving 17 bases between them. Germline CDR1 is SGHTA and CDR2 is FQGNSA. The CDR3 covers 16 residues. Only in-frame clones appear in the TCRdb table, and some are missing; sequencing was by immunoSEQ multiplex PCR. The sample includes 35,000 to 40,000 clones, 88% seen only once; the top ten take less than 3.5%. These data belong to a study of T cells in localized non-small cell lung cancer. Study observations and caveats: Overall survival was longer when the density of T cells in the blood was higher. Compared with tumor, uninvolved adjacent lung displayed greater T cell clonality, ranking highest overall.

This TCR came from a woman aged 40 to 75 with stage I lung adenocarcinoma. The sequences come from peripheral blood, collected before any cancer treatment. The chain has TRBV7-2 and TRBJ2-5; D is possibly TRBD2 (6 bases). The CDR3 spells CASSLVGLPREETQYF. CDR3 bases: TGTGCCAGCAGCTTGGTGGGACTTCCCAGGGAAGAGACCCAGTACTTC.